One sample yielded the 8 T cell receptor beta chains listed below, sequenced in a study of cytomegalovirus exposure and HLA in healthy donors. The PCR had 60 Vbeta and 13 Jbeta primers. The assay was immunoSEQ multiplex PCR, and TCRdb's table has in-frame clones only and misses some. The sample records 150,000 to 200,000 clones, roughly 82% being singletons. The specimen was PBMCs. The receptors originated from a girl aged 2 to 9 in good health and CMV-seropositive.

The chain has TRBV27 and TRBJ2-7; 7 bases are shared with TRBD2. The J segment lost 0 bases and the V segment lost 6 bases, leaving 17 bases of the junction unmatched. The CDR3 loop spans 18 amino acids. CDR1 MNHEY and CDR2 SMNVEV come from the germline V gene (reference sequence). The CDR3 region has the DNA TGTGCCAGCAGATTGCGGGGGACGTCAGAAACGGGCTCCTACGAGCAGTACTTC. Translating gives CASRLRGTSETGSYEQYF.

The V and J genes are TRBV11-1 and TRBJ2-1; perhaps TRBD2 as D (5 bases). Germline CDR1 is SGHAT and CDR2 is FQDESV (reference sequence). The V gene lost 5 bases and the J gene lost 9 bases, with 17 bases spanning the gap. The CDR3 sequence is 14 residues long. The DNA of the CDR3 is TGTGCCAGCAGCCCCAATCCAATGGGGAGTGAGCAGTTCTTC. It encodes CASSPNPMGSEQFF. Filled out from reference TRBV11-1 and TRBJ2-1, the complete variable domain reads EAEVAQSPRYKITEKSQAVAFWCDPISGHATLYWYRQILGQGPELLVQFQDESVVDDSQLPKDRFSAERLKGVDSTLKIQPAELGDSAMYLCASSPNPMGSEQFFGPGTRLTVL.

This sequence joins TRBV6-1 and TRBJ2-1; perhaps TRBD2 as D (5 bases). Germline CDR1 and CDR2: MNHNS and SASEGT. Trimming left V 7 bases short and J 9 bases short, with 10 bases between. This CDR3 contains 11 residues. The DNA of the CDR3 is TGTGCCAGCACCGTCGGACTTGAGCAGTTCTTC. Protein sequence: CASTVGLEQFF.

CDR3 in amino acids: CASSGLSGSGETQYF. The CDR3 nucleotides are TGCGCCAGCAGTGGACTTAGCGGGAGTGGAGAGACCCAGTACTTC. V and J are TRBV5-1 and TRBJ2-5; 9 bases line up with TRBD2. V lost 5 bases, J lost 4 bases, and 9 bases stayed unmatched. The CDR3 is made up of 15 amino acids. Germline loops: CDR1 SGHRS, CDR2 YFSETQ.

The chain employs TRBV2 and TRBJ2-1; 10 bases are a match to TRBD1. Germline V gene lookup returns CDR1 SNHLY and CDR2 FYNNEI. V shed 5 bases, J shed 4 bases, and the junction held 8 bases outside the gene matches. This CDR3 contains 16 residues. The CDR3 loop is CASSPPGTGAYNEQFF. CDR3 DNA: TGTGCCAGCAGTCCACCGGGGACAGGGGCATACAATGAGCAGTTCTTC.

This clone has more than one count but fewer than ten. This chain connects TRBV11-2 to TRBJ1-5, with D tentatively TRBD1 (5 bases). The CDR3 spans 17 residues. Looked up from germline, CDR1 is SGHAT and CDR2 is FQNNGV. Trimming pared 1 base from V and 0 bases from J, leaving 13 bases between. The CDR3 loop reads CASSLGRDSYSNQPQHF. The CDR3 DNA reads TGTGCCAGCAGCTTAGGAAGGGACTCATATAGCAATCAGCCCCAGCATTTT.

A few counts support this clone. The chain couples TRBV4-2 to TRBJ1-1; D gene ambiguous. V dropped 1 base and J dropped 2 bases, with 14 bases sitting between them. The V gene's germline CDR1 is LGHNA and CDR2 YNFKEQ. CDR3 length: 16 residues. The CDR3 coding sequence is TGTGCCAGCAGCCAAGTAAGTCCGGAGGGAAACACTGAAGCTTTCTTT. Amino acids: CASSQVSPEGNTEAFF.

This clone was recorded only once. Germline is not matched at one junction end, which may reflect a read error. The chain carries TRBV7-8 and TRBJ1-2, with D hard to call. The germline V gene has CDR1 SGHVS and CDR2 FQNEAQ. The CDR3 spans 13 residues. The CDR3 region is CAGSLPLNYGYTF. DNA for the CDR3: TGTGCCGGCAGCTTACCCCTTAACTATGGCTACACCTTC.